Listed here are 22 T cell receptor beta chains from one sample, sequenced in a study of T cell responses to AZD1222 COVID-19 vaccine. Using immunoSEQ multiplex PCR, the repertoire was profiled, and TCRdb retains in-frame clones only, with some absent. The repertoire holds 130,000 to 150,000 clones, with roughly 88% as singletons. This material consisted of peripheral blood, taken on day 0 of MenACWY control vaccination. The receptors stem from an adult in good health.

CDR3 protein: CASSTPSGRAGTQYF. CDR3 coding DNA: TGTGCCAGTAGTACGCCTAGCGGGAGGGCCGGGACGCAGTATTTT. This chain links TRBV19 with TRBJ2-3, with 12 nucleotides matching TRBD2. The CDR3 loop spans 15 amino acids. Trimming took 4 bases from V and 9 from J; bases not matched to a gene: 8. CDR1 is LNHDA and CDR2 is SQIVND in the germline V gene (reference sequence).

The rearrangement links TRBV7-3 to TRBJ1-1; perhaps TRBD1 as D (5 bases). Germline V gives CDR1 SGHTA, CDR2 FQGTGA. V lost 0 bases and J 4 bases, leaving 15 bases between the germline ends. CDR3 length equals 16 residues. The CDR3 here is CASSLTVGTGATEAFF. Here the CDR3 DNA reads TGTGCCAGCAGCTTAACGGTTGGCACTGGGGCCACTGAAGCTTTCTTT.

V gene TRBV19 combines with J gene TRBJ2-1, with 7 positions matching TRBD1. After removal of 10 bases from V and 14 bases from J, the junction contained 11 bases not matched to a gene. This CDR3 comprises 11 residues. Germline-derived CDR1 and CDR2 are LNHDA and SQIVND (reference sequence). This CDR3 is CATSSRGGEFF. CDR3 nucleotides: TGTGCCACCTCCTCGAGAGGGGGCGAGTTCTTC.

Regarding this clone: Other DNA sequences in the sample encode the same CDR3. This chain connects TRBV9 to TRBJ2-1, with D possibly being TRBD1 or TRBD2 (5 bases each). The CDR3 sequence is 13 residues long. Deletions cut 2 bases from V and 6 bases from J, with 9 bases between. Germline CDR1 and CDR2: SGDLS and YYNGEE. CDR3 nucleotide sequence: TGTGCCAGCAGCGTCCAGGGAGCCAATGAGCAGTTCTTC. Translating gives CASSVQGANEQFF.

V is TRBV2 and J is TRBJ1-2; the match to TRBD1 covers 9 bases. Germline CDR1 reads SNHLY; CDR2 reads FYNNEI. V lost 6 bases, J lost 7 bases, and 9 bases stayed unmatched. The CDR3 has 14 residues. CDR3 region: CASRRQGEGRGYTF. CDR3 in DNA: TGTGCCAGCAGGAGACAGGGGGAGGGCCGTGGCTACACCTTC.

This clone has ten or more counts. This rearrangement joins TRBV18 to TRBJ2-7; TRBD2 is a possible D gene (7 bases). CDR3 length: 16 residues. The germline V gene encodes CDR1 KGHSH and CDR2 LQKENI. V lost 0 bases and J 4 bases, leaving 16 bases between the germline ends. CDR3 region: CASSPPFGGAGYEQYF. The DNA for the CDR3 is TGTGCCAGCTCACCACCGTTTGGGGGGGCAGGATACGAGCAGTACTTC.

This rearrangement joins TRBV27 to TRBJ1-3; D remains ambiguous. Germline V lookup: CDR1 MNHEY, CDR2 SMNVEV (reference sequence). The germline V and J ends were trimmed by 2 bases and 0 bases, with 11 bases remaining between them. The CDR3 is 16 amino acids. The DNA for the CDR3 is TGTGCCAGCAGTTTAAAGGCACCCCACTCTGGAAACACCATATATTTT. Its translation: CASSLKAPHSGNTIYF.

DNA of the CDR3: TGTGCCAGCATCGATTGGCAGGATGGAGGCACAGATACGCAGTATTTT. Protein: CASIDWQDGGTDTQYF. V is TRBV5-6 and J is TRBJ2-3; D is undetermined. The ends were cut back, 6 bases at V and 1 base at J, with 18 bases in the middle. There are 16 residues in the CDR3. Germline V CDR1 and CDR2: SGHDT, YYEEEE.

The chain uses TRBV27 and TRBJ2-3; D might be TRBD1 or TRBD2, each matching 5 bases. With 6 bases removed from V and 4 bases from J, the gap between germline ends came to 14 bases. This CDR3 comprises 14 residues. The germline gives CDR1 MNHEY, CDR2 SMNVEV (reference sequence). The chain's CDR3 is CASSTNRGADTQYF. The CDR3 DNA is TGTGCCAGCAGCACAAACCGGGGCGCAGATACGCAGTATTTT.

The rearrangement links TRBV3-1 (or the pseudogene TRBV3-2) to TRBJ2-3; 10 nucleotides agree with TRBD2. V lost 2 bases, J lost 0 bases, and 11 bases stayed unmatched. This CDR3 contains 19 residues. Germline CDR1 is LGHDT and CDR2 is YNNKEL (reference sequence). The CDR3 nucleotides read TGTGCCAGCAGCCAATTGCTAGCGGGAGTGATTGAGAGCACAGATACGCAGTATTTT. Its translation is CASSQLLAGVIESTDTQYF.

This rearrangement joins TRBV30 to TRBJ1-1; 8 bases are a match to TRBD1. Trimming at V came to 2 bases and at J to 7 bases, leaving 12 bases not matched to a gene. The CDR3 consists of 15 residues. Per germline, CDR1 GTSNPN and CDR2 SVGIG (reference sequence). The CDR3 protein is CAWSNDRGPGSEAFF. The CDR3, as DNA: TGTGCCTGGAGTAATGACAGGGGCCCGGGGAGTGAAGCTTTCTTT.

The chain carries TRBV9 and TRBJ2-1; D is undetermined. Trimming left V 0 bases short and J 2 bases short, with 9 bases between. The CDR3 is 15 amino acids. CDR1 SGDLS and CDR2 YYNGEE come from the germline V gene. The chain's CDR3 is CASSVAPDPYNEQFF. The CDR3 region has the DNA TGTGCCAGCAGCGTAGCGCCAGACCCCTACAATGAGCAGTTCTTC.

The chain links TRBV4-3 to TRBJ2-1, with 13 bases that match TRBD2. The V gene's germline CDR1 is LGHNA and CDR2 YSLEER. Germline trimming cut 4 bases from V and 0 bases from J; bases unmatched to any gene: 9. The CDR3 totals 19 residues. CDR3 DNA sequence: TGCGCCAGCAGCCTAAGACTAGCGGGAGGACTAAGCTCCTACAATGAGCAGTTCTTC. Its protein product is CASSLRLAGGLSSYNEQFF.

This clone was seen a handful of times. This rearrangement joins TRBV7-9 to TRBJ2-2; TRBD2 aligns across 7 bases. This CDR3 is built from 13 residues. Per germline, CDR1 SEHNR and CDR2 FQNEAQ (reference sequence). Trimming removed 10 bases from V and 3 bases from J; junction bases left unmatched: 5. CDR3 amino acids: CATGEGYTGELFF. The DNA of the CDR3 is TGTGCCACGGGGGAGGGGTACACCGGGGAGCTGTTTTTT.

The chain employs TRBV9 and TRBJ2-1; D tentatively reads TRBD1 or TRBD2 (6 bases each). V lost 4 bases and J lost 0, with 11 bases in between. The CDR3 is 15 amino acids. From germline, CDR1 is SGDLS and CDR2 YYNGEE. The CDR3 sequence: CASSLRGDSYNEQFF. The CDR3 nucleotides read TGTGCCAGCAGCCTAAGGGGGGACTCCTACAATGAGCAGTTCTTC.

This clone was observed a single time. This chain joins TRBV28 and TRBJ2-5, with D uncertain. CDR3 length equals 11 residues. Looked up from germline, CDR1 is MDHEN and CDR2 is SYDVKM. The V gene lost 7 bases and the J gene lost 5 bases, with 8 bases spanning the gap. This CDR3 reads CASNSRETQYF. The CDR3 coding sequence is TGTGCCAGCAACTCGCGGGAGACCCAGTACTTC.

Only a few counts were recorded for this clone. The chain has TRBV4-2 and TRBJ1-6; the D gene is possibly TRBD1 (5 bases). Per the germline V gene, CDR1 is LGHNA and CDR2 is YNFKEQ. The CDR3 has 15 residues. V gave up 1 base and J gave up 9 bases, with 13 bases separating them. The CDR3 loop is CASSQGVGVGSPLHF. CDR3 coding DNA: TGTGCCAGCAGCCAAGGTGTAGGGGTTGGTTCACCCCTCCACTTT.

The chain links TRBV4-3 to TRBJ1-5; D gene ambiguous. The CDR3 runs to 13 residues. Trimming left V 0 bases short and J 7 bases short, with 7 bases between. CDR1 is LGHNA, CDR2 YSLEER, per germline. In DNA form, the CDR3 reads TGCGCCAGCAGCCAAGATCGGAAACAGCCCCAGCATTTT. Translating gives CASSQDRKQPQHF.

CDR3 protein: CATSRRGQGQTLQHF. The CDR3 DNA sequence: TGTGCCACCAGCAGAAGGGGACAGGGGCAAACCCTCCAGCATTTT. The chain couples TRBV15 to TRBJ1-5; 10 bases match TRBD1. The germline V gene encodes CDR1 LNHNV and CDR2 YYDKDF (reference sequence). The CDR3 contains 15 residues. The V and J ends lost 2 bases and 12 bases, in that order; junction bases with no gene match: 10.

This chain connects TRBV9 to TRBJ2-2, with D uncertain. CDR3 length equals 13 residues. Trimming took 1 base from V and 4 from J, leaving 5 bases between them. Germline loops: CDR1 SGDLS, CDR2 YYNGEE. DNA of the CDR3: TGTGCCAGCAGCGTAAGGGTCACCGGGGAGCTGTTTTTT. This translates into CASSVRVTGELFF.

The chain uses TRBV6-5 and TRBJ1-6; D gene ambiguous. Germline V gives CDR1 MNHEY, CDR2 SVGAGI. V was cut by 2 bases and J by 0 bases, with 5 bases left in between. The CDR3 runs 15 residues. CDR3 amino acids: CASSYQGSYNSPLHF. CDR3 nucleotides: TGTGCCAGCAGTTACCAAGGCTCCTATAATTCACCCCTCCACTTT.

J is TRBJ2-7 and V is TRBV5-1; weak D call: TRBD1 (6 bases). Germline lookup yields CDR1 SGHRS and CDR2 YFSETQ. V lost 6 bases to trimming and J lost 2 bases, with 18 bases between them. This CDR3 is built from 15 residues. The CDR3 is CASTLGLQGPYEQYF. CDR3 DNA sequence: TGCGCCAGCACCCTGGGGTTACAGGGTCCCTACGAGCAGTACTTC.